The next 16 T cell receptor beta chains were all read from a single sample in a study of T cell responses to AZD1222 COVID-19 vaccine. Data came from immunoSEQ multiplex PCR; TCRdb stores just in-frame clones and leaves some out. This sample has 180,000 or so clones, with approximately 90% found just once. The sample here was peripheral blood, taken 28 days after the second AZD1222 dose. The receptors originated from an adult who received the AZD1222 COVID-19 vaccine.

V gene TRBV11-3 combines with J gene TRBJ2-6; tentatively, D is TRBD1 or TRBD2 (5 bases each). Germline CDR1 SGHNT, CDR2 YENEEA. The V end lost 5 bases, the J end lost 2 bases, and 13 bases lay between the germline ends. The CDR3 sequence is 16 residues long. The CDR3 bases are TGTGCCAGCAGCCCGGGGACGGCCGCTGGGGCCAACGTCCTGACTTTC. It specifies CASSPGTAAGANVLTF.

V and J are TRBV5-8 and TRBJ1-1, with a tentative D call TRBD1 (6 bases). Germline-derived CDR1 and CDR2 are SGHTS and YDEGEE. The CDR3 covers 13 residues. The V gene lost 5 bases and the J gene lost 0 bases, with 8 bases spanning the gap. DNA for the CDR3: TGTGCCAGCAGGGACAGATTGAACACTGAAGCTTTCTTT. It encodes CASRDRLNTEAFF.

The genes are TRBV2 and TRBJ2-1; the match to TRBD2 covers 9 bases. From germline, CDR1 is SNHLY and CDR2 FYNNEI. This CDR3 has 15 amino acids. V was pared by 8 bases and J by 9 bases, with 14 bases of the junction left unmatched. DNA for the CDR3: TGTGCCAGCGATAGTGGCGGGGGGGCGATAGTTGAGCAGTTCTTC. This gives the protein CASDSGGGAIVEQFF. The full variable domain, completed using reference TRBV2 and TRBJ2-1, is EPEVTQTPSHQVTQMGQEVILRCVPISNHLYFYWYRQILGQKVEFLVSFYNNEISEKSEIFDDQFSVERPDGSNFTLKIRSTKLEDSAMYFCASDSGGGAIVEQFFGPGTRLTVL.

Remarks on this clone: Other nucleotide sequences in the sample specify the same CDR3. The CDR3, as DNA: TGCGCCTCGTCACTGAACACTGAAGCTTTCTTT. It is translated as CASSLNTEAFF. J is TRBJ1-1 and V is TRBV5-1, with D unresolved. The CDR3 is 11 residues long. Germline V gene lookup returns CDR1 SGHRS and CDR2 YFSETQ. V gave up 10 bases and J gave up 0 bases, with 7 bases separating them.

J is TRBJ1-6 and V is TRBV7-2; 7 nucleotides agree with TRBD1. V lost 8 bases to trimming and J lost 6 bases; unmatched junction nucleotides: 7. The CDR3 extends over 14 amino acids. Germline values: CDR1 SGHTA, CDR2 FQGNSA. CDR3 sequence: CASFAAGGNSPLHF. CDR3 in DNA: TGTGCCAGCTTCGCGGCAGGGGGTAATTCACCCCTCCACTTT.

The chain recombines TRBV7-2 with TRBJ2-7; D is possibly TRBD2 (6 bases). The ends were cut back, 0 bases at V and 3 bases at J, with 9 bases in the middle. The CDR3 is made up of 14 amino acids. CDR1 and CDR2 from the germline V gene are SGHTA and FQGNSA. CDR3 nucleotides: TGTGCCAGCAGCTTAGCGGGAGGACGCTACGAGCAGTACTTC. Residues: CASSLAGGRYEQYF.

In DNA form, the CDR3 reads TGTGCCAGCAGCTTAGTAGGGGGCGGGAACACTGAAGCTTTCTTT. Translating gives CASSLVGGGNTEAFF. The chain is built from TRBV13 and TRBJ1-1, with TRBD1 identical over 7 bases. The germline gives CDR1 PRHDT, CDR2 FYEKMQ (reference sequence). After removal of 1 base from V and 1 base from J, the junction contained 3 bases not matched to a gene. The CDR3 sequence is 15 residues long.

This rearrangement joins TRBV7-9 to TRBJ1-6, with 7 bases matching TRBD1. V dropped 4 bases and J dropped 7; count of bases not matched to a gene: 10. The CDR3 runs to 16 residues. The germline gives CDR1 SEHNR, CDR2 FQNEAQ (reference sequence). The CDR3 is CASSYRQGTSNSPLHF. The CDR3 coding sequence is TGTGCCAGCAGCTATAGACAGGGTACCAGCAATTCACCCCTCCACTTT.

The J gene is TRBJ2-7, the V gene TRBV28; 14 bases line up with TRBD2. V dropped 2 bases and J dropped 3; count of bases not matched to a gene: 0. Germline CDR1 MDHEN, CDR2 SYDVKM. The CDR3 covers 15 residues. CDR3 DNA sequence: TGTGCCAGCAGTTTAGGGACTAGCGGGAGCTACGAGCAGTACTTC. Its translation is CASSLGTSGSYEQYF.

The J gene is TRBJ1-1, the V gene TRBV13; unclear D gene. Trimming left V 1 base short and J 1 base short, with 4 bases between. Germline V gene sequence: CDR1 PRHDT, CDR2 FYEKMQ (reference sequence). The length of the CDR3 is 13 residues. The CDR3 sequence is CASSLEGNTEAFF. The CDR3 DNA reads TGTGCCAGCAGCTTAGAGGGGAACACTGAAGCTTTCTTT. The variable domain in full, completed from reference TRBV13 and TRBJ1-1, reads AAGVIQSPRHLIKEKRETATLKCYPIPRHDTVYWYQQGPGQDPQFLISFYEKMQSDKGSIPDRFSAQQFSDYHSELNMSSLELGDSALYFCASSLEGNTEAFFGQGTRLTVV.

The V gene is TRBV24-1, the J gene TRBJ1-2; 10 bases match TRBD1. V lost 4 bases to trimming and J lost 4 bases; unmatched junction nucleotides: 2. CDR1 and CDR2 (germline): KGHDR, SFDVKD. This CDR3 has 14 residues. In DNA form, the CDR3 reads TGTGCCACCAGTGAGAGGGACAGGGGCTATGGCTACACCTTC. Translation gives CATSERDRGYGYTF.

V gene TRBV27 combines with J gene TRBJ1-2; D might be TRBD1 (5 bases). This CDR3 contains 15 residues. Germline V lookup: CDR1 MNHEY, CDR2 SMNVEV (reference sequence). Trimming pared 3 bases from V and 1 base from J, leaving 12 bases between. CDR3 DNA sequence: TGTGCCAGCAGTTTTCTGGGGCAGCTTAACTATGGCTACACCTTC. This gives the protein CASSFLGQLNYGYTF.

The chain couples TRBV4-1 to TRBJ2-4, with 8 bases identical to TRBD1. This CDR3 contains 15 residues. V was clipped by 3 bases and J by 3 bases; unmatched bases: 4. Germline V gene data show CDR1 as MGHRA and CDR2 as YSYEKL. CDR3 amino acids: CASSHQQGVKNIQYF. Here the CDR3 DNA reads TGCGCCAGCAGCCATCAACAGGGGGTCAAAAACATTCAGTACTTC.

The chain combines TRBV4-1 with TRBJ2-1, with D unclear. CDR3 size: 13 residues. V was pared by 1 base and J by 5 bases, with 6 bases between. Germline V gene data show CDR1 as MGHRA and CDR2 as YSYEKL. As DNA, the CDR3 is TGCGCCAGCAGCCAAGGCCGCGACAATGAGCAGTTCTTC. Its translation is CASSQGRDNEQFF.

V and J are TRBV29-1 and TRBJ2-7; 7 nucleotides agree with TRBD1. Unmatched junction bases numbered 4, after V lost 6 bases and J lost 2 bases. Germline CDR1 is SQVTM and CDR2 is ANQGSEA. There are 12 residues in the CDR3. Written as DNA, the CDR3 is TGCAGCGTCACAGGGGCAGCCTACGAGCAGTACTTC. Amino acids: CSVTGAAYEQYF.

This clone was seen just once. The V and J genes are TRBV3-1 (or the pseudogene TRBV3-2) and TRBJ1-6, with D hard to call. CDR1 is LGHDT, CDR2 YNNKEL, per germline (reference sequence). The length of the CDR3 is 14 residues. Between the trimmed V and J ends, which lost 4 bases and 8 bases, there was a span of 12 bases. CDR3 residues: CASSLGSTDSPLHF. The DNA for the CDR3 is TGTGCCAGCAGCCTCGGGTCGACCGATTCACCCCTCCACTTT.